What follows are 7 T cell receptor beta chains derived from one specimen sequenced in a study of blood T cell repertoires in COVID-19. TCRdb's table, derived via immunoSEQ multiplex PCR, lists solely in-frame clones and lacks some. Of under 350,000 clones in the sample, roughly 89% are singletons; the top ten hold around 4.4%. The material sequenced was peripheral blood. The origin of the receptors is a man aged 35 to 55 with acute or convalescent COVID-19.

The chain joins TRBV30 to TRBJ2-1; TRBD1 agrees at 10 bases. Germline CDR1 GTSNPN, CDR2 SVGIG (reference sequence). V lost 3 bases, J lost 1 base, and 15 bases stayed unmatched. The CDR3 runs 19 residues. Written as DNA, the CDR3 is TGTGCCTGGAGGCAGACAGGGGGCGTGTATAAACCTTCCTACAATGAGCAGTTCTTC. It codes for CAWRQTGGVYKPSYNEQFF. The variable domain in full, completed from reference TRBV30 and TRBJ2-1, reads SQTIHQWPATLVQPVGSPLSLECTVEGTSNPNLYWYRQAAGRGLQLLFYSVGIGQISSEVPQNLSASRPQDRQFILSSKKLLLSDSGFYLCAWRQTGGVYKPSYNEQFFGPGTRLTVL.

V is TRBV2 and J is TRBJ1-4; no clear D gene. CDR3 length equals 13 residues. CDR1 and CDR2 from the germline V gene are SNHLY and FYNNEI. V was shortened by 1 base and J by 8 bases, with 8 bases between the two germline ends. Here the CDR3 DNA reads TGTGCCAGCAGTGAAGGCGCTCTGGAAAAACTGTTTTTT. Translation: CASSEGALEKLFF.

The V and J genes are TRBV19 and TRBJ1-5; 9 bases align to TRBD1. The CDR3 is 16 residues long. J was trimmed by 3 bases and V by 3 bases; bases with no gene match: 6. Germline CDR1 and CDR2: LNHDA and SQIVND (reference sequence). CDR3 bases: TGTGCCAGTAGTATCCCGGGACAGGGAATCAATCAGCCCCAGCATTTT. Translating it yields CASSIPGQGINQPQHF.

This chain links TRBV19 with TRBJ1-2, with D unresolved. V was pared by 7 bases and J by 4 bases, with 13 bases between. This CDR3 spans 13 amino acids. Germline V gene sequence: CDR1 LNHDA, CDR2 SQIVND (reference sequence). CDR3 sequence reads: CASKRSLIYGYTF. The CDR3 DNA sequence: TGTGCCAGTAAGAGATCTCTCATCTATGGCTACACCTTC.

This chain joins TRBV2 and TRBJ2-7; possibly TRBD2 for D (5 bases). The CDR3 consists of 13 residues. Looked up from germline, CDR1 is SNHLY and CDR2 is FYNNEI. The V end lost 9 bases, the J end lost 2 bases, and 14 bases lay between the germline ends. The CDR3 loop reads CASTLPEAYEQYF. The CDR3 DNA reads as TGTGCCAGTACATTACCGGAGGCCTACGAGCAGTACTTC.

The chain couples TRBV24-1 to TRBJ2-1, with D perhaps TRBD1 (6 bases). The CDR3 covers 19 residues. Germline lookup yields CDR1 KGHDR and CDR2 SFDVKD. The germline V and J ends were trimmed by 2 bases and 2 bases, with 21 bases remaining between them. The CDR3 loop is CATSDSQGGRGIAYNEQFF. The DNA for the CDR3 is TGTGCCACCAGTGATTCACAAGGGGGACGGGGTATCGCCTACAATGAGCAGTTCTTC.

The chain combines TRBV19 with TRBJ2-2; 10 nucleotides align to TRBD1. Losses at the gene ends were 5 bases for V and 9 bases for J; bases not matched to a gene: 12. Per germline, CDR1 LNHDA and CDR2 SQIVND (reference sequence). CDR3 length equals 16 residues. CDR3 residues: CASSPRQGAVFRELFF. For the CDR3, the DNA is TGTGCCAGTAGTCCCCGACAGGGGGCCGTATTTAGGGAGCTGTTTTTT.